This T cell receptor (beta chain) came from a study of cytomegalovirus exposure and HLA in healthy donors. General study findings and limits: In the 120 validation repertoires, approximately 94% of cluster scores exceeded 0, per a later analysis.

V was pared by 6 bases and J by 5 bases, with 22 bases of the junction left unmatched. The CDR3 has 20 amino acids. CDR1 is SGHVS, CDR2 FNYEAQ, per germline. The study drew the donors from its approximately 130-subject validation cohort, separate from the approximately 700-subject first cohort. Remarks on this clone: The antigen is unknown.

Generated by immunoSEQ multiplex PCR, the TCRdb table keeps only in-frame clones and is missing some. The table records over 150,000 clones, about 89% of them present only once. This sequence originates from a woman younger than 30 in good health and CMV-seropositive. The chain recombines TRBV7-6 with TRBJ2-1, with 10 positions matching TRBD2. Material for sequencing was PBMCs. The CDR3 reads CASSPALTSGTIPPDNEQFF. The CDR3 coding sequence is TGTGCCAGCAGTCCCGCACTTACTAGCGGGACGATTCCCCCGGACAATGAGCAGTTCTTC. Filled out from reference TRBV7-6 and TRBJ2-1, the complete variable domain reads GAGVSQSPRYKVTKRGQDVALRCDPISGHVSLYWYRQALGQGPEFLTYFNYEAQQDKSGLPNDRFSAERPEGSISTLTIQRTEQRDSAMYRCASSPALTSGTIPPDNEQFFGPGTRLTVL.